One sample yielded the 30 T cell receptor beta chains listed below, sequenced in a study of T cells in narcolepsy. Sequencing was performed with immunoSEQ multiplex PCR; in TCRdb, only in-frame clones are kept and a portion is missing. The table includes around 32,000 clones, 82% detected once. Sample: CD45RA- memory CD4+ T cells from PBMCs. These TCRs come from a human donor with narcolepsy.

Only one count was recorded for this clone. The CDR3 region has the DNA TGTGCCAGCAGCCGATTTGAGGGAACGAACACCGGGGAGCTGTTTTTT. Its translation: CASSRFEGTNTGELFF. The V gene is TRBV5-4, the J gene TRBJ2-2, with D maybe TRBD2 (5 bases). The V end was cut by 4 bases, the J end by 0 bases, with 13 bases between. The CDR3 is 16 residues long. Germline loops: CDR1 SGHNT, CDR2 YYREEE (reference sequence).

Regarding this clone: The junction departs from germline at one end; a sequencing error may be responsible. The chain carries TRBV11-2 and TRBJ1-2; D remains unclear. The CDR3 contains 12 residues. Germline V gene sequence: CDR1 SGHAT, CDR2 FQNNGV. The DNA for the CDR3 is TGTGCCAGCAGCCACCGAAACTCTGGCTACACCTTC. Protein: CASSHRNSGYTF.

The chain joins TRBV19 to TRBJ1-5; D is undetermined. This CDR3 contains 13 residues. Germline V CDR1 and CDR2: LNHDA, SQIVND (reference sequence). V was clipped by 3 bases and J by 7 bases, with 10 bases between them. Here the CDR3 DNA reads TGTGCCAGTAGTATTTCGTATACCCAGCCCCAGCATTTT. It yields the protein CASSISYTQPQHF. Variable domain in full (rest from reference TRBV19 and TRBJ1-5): DGGITQSPKYLFRKEGQNVTLSCEQNLNHDAMYWYRQDPGQGLRLIYYSQIVNDFQKGDIAEGYSVSREKKESFPLTVTSAQKNPTAFYLCASSISYTQPQHFGDGTRLSIL.

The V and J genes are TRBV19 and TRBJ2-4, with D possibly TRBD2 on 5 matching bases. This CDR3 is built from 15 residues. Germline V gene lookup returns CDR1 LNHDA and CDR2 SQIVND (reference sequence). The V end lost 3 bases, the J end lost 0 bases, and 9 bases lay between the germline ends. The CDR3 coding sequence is TGTGCCAGTAGTATGGCGGGTTTAGCCAAAAACATTCAGTACTTC. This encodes CASSMAGLAKNIQYF.

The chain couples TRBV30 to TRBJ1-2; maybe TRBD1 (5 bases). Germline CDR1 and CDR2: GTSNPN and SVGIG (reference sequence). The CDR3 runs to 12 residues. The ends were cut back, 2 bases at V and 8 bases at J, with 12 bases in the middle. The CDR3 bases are TGTGCCTGGAGTCCTCAGGGCTCAGGCTACACCTTC. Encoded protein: CAWSPQGSGYTF.

The CDR3 spells CASSIARGSNEKLFF. In DNA, the CDR3 is TGTGCCAGTAGTATCGCCCGGGGATCTAATGAAAAACTGTTTTTT. The chain joins TRBV19 to TRBJ1-4; D remains unclear. The CDR3 has 15 amino acids. Trimming took off 3 bases at V and 3 bases at J, with 11 bases between the two ends. Germline-derived CDR1 and CDR2 are LNHDA and SQIVND (reference sequence).

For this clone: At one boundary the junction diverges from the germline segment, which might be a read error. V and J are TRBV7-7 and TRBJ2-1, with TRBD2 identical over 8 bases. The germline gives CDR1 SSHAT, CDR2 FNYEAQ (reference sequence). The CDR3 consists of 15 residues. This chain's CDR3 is CASSPAGVSYNEQFF. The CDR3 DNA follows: TGTGCTAGCAGCCCAGCGGGGGTCTCCTACAATGAGCAGTTCTTC.

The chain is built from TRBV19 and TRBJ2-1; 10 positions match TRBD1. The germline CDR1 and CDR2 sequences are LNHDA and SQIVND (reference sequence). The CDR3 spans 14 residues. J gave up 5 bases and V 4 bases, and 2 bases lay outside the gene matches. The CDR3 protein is CASSTGTGDNEQFF. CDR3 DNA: TGTGCCAGTAGTACGGGGACAGGGGACAATGAGCAGTTCTTC.

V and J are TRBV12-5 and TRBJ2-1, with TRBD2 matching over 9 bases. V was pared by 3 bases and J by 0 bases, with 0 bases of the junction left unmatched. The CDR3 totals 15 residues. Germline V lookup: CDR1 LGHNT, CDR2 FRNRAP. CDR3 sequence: CASGFSGSSYNEQFF. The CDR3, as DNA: TGTGCTAGTGGTTTTAGCGGGAGCTCCTACAATGAGCAGTTCTTC. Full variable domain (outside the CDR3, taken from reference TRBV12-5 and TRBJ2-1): DARVTQTPRHKVTEMGQEVTMRCQPILGHNTVFWYRQTMMQGLELLAYFRNRAPLDDSGMPKDRFSAEMPDATLATLKIQPSEPRDSAVYFCASGFSGSSYNEQFFGPGTRLTVL.

CDR3 loop: CASSPPRGQGRSNNDNEQFF. For the CDR3, the DNA is TGTGCCAGCTCACCACCCCGCGGACAGGGGCGATCGAACAACGACAATGAGCAGTTCTTC. The genes are TRBV18 and TRBJ2-1; 9 bases agree with TRBD1. Germline loops: CDR1 KGHSH, CDR2 LQKENI. CDR3 size: 20 residues. With 0 bases clipped from V and 5 bases from J, the junction kept 17 bases outside the gene matches. Full variable domain (outside the CDR3, taken from reference TRBV18 and TRBJ2-1): NAGVMQNPRHLVRRRGQEARLRCSPMKGHSHVYWYRQLPEEGLKFMVYLQKENIIDESGMPKERFSAEFPKEGPSILRIQQVVRGDSAAYFCASSPPRGQGRSNNDNEQFFGPGTRLTVL.

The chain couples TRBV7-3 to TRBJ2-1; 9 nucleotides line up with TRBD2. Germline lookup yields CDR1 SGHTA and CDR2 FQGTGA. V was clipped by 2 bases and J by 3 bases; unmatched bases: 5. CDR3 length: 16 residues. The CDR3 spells CASSLGGRALYNEQFF. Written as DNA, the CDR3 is TGTGCCAGCAGCTTAGGCGGGAGGGCCCTCTACAATGAGCAGTTCTTC.

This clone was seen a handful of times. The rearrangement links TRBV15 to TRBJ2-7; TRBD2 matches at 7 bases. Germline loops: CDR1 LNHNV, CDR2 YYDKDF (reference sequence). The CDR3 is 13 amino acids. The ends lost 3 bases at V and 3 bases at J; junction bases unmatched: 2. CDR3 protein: CATSRREGYEQYF. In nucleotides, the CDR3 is TGTGCCACCAGCAGGAGGGAGGGCTACGAGCAGTACTTC. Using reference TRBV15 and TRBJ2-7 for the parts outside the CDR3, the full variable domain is DAMVIQNPRYQVTQFGKPVTLSCSQTLNHNVMYWYQQKSSQAPKLLFHYYDKDFNNEADTPDNFQSRRPNTSFCFLDIRSPGLGDTAMYLCATSRREGYEQYFGPGTRLTVT.

CDR3 protein: CASSSMHSSETQYF. The DNA for the CDR3 is TGTGCCAGCAGCAGTATGCATAGCTCAGAGACCCAGTACTTC. The chain has TRBV11-2 and TRBJ2-5, with D hard to call. This CDR3 comprises 14 residues. Between the trimmed V and J ends, which lost 5 bases and 4 bases, there was a span of 14 bases. CDR1 is SGHAT, CDR2 FQNNGV, per germline.

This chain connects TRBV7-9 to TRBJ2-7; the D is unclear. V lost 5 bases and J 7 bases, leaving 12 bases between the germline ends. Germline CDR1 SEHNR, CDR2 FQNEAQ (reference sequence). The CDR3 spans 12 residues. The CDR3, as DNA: TGTGCCAGCAGCCGGGTCCTGGGGGAGCAGTACTTC. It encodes CASSRVLGEQYF.

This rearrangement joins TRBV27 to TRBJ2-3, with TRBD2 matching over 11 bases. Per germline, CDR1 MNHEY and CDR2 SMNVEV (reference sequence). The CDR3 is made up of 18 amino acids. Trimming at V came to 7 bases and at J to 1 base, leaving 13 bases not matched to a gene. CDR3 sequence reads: CASNKKDSGREGTDTQYF. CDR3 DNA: TGTGCCAGCAACAAGAAGGATAGCGGGAGGGAGGGCACAGATACGCAGTATTTT.

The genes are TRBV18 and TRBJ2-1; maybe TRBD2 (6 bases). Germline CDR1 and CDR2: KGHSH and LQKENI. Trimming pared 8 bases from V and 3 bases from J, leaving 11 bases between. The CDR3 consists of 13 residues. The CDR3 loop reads CASTAGSYNEQFF. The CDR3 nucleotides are TGTGCCAGCACGGCCGGGAGCTACAATGAGCAGTTCTTC.

The CDR3 nucleotides read TGTGCCAGCAGCCAAGGTCGGTCCCAGTACTTC. It yields the protein CASSQGRSQYF. The chain joins TRBV14 to TRBJ2-5; the D is unclear. Between the trimmed V and J ends, which lost 1 base and 9 bases, there was a span of 6 bases. This CDR3 is built from 11 residues. Per the germline V gene, CDR1 is SGHDN and CDR2 is FVKESK.

This chain's CDR3 is CASSLTTQETQYF. CDR3 coding DNA: TGTGCCAGCAGCTTAACTACACAAGAGACCCAGTACTTC. The chain employs TRBV11-1 and TRBJ2-5; D remains unclear. The CDR3 totals 13 residues. Germline loops: CDR1 SGHAT, CDR2 FQDESV (reference sequence). Trimming pared 2 bases from V and 2 bases from J, leaving 6 bases between. The full variable domain, rest sourced from reference TRBV11-1 and TRBJ2-5, is EAEVAQSPRYKITEKSQAVAFWCDPISGHATLYWYRQILGQGPELLVQFQDESVVDDSQLPKDRFSAERLKGVDSTLKIQPAELGDSAMYLCASSLTTQETQYFGPGTRLLVL.

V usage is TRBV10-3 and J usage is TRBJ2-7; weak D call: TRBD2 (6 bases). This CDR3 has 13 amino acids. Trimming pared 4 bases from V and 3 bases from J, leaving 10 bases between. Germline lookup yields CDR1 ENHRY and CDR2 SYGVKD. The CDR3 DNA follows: TGTGCCATCAGTGCAACCGGGAGCTACGAGCAGTACTTC. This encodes CAISATGSYEQYF.

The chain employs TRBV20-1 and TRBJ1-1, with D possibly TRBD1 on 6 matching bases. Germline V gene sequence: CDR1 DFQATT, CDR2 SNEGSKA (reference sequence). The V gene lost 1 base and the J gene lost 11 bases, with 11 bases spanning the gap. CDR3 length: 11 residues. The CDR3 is CSARADSHAFF. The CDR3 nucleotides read TGCAGTGCTAGAGCGGACAGCCACGCTTTCTTT.

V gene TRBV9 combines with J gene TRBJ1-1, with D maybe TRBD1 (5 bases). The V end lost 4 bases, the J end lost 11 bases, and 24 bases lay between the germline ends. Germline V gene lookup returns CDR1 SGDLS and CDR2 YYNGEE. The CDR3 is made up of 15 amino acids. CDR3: CASSQTPDGERGAFF. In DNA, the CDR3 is TGTGCCAGCAGCCAAACCCCGGACGGCGAACGGGGGGCTTTCTTT.

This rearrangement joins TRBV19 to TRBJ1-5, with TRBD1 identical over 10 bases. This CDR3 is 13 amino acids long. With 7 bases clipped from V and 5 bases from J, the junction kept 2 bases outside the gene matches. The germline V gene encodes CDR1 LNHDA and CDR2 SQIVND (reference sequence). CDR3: CASTGTGDQPQHF. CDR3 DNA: TGTGCCAGTACCGGGACAGGGGATCAGCCCCAGCATTTT.

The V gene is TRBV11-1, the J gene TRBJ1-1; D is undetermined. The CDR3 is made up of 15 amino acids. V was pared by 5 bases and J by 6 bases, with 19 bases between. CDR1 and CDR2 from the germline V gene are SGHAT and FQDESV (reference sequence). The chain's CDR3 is CASSQTLGETPEAFF. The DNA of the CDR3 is TGTGCCAGCAGCCAAACCCTCGGAGAAACTCCTGAAGCTTTCTTT. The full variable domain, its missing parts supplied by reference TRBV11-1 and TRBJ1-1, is EAEVAQSPRYKITEKSQAVAFWCDPISGHATLYWYRQILGQGPELLVQFQDESVVDDSQLPKDRFSAERLKGVDSTLKIQPAELGDSAMYLCASSQTLGETPEAFFGQGTRLTVV.

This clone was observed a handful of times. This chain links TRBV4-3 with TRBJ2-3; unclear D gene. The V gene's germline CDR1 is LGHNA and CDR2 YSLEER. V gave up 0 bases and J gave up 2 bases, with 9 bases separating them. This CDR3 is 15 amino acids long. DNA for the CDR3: TGCGCCAGCAGCCAAGACCCCGCCCCCACAGATACGCAGTATTTT. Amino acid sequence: CASSQDPAPTDTQYF.

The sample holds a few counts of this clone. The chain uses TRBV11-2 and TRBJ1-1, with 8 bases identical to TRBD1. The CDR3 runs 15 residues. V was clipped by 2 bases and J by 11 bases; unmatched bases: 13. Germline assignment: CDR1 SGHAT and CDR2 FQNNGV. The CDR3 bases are TGTGCCAGCAGCTTACTAAAGGACAGGGCCCCCGGGGCTTTCTTT. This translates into CASSLLKDRAPGAFF.

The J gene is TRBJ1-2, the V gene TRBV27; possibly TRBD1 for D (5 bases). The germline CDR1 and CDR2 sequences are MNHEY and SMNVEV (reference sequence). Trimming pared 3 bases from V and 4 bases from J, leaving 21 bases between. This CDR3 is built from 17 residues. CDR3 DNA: TGTGCCAGCAGTTTCCTCGGTGTGGACACCTCGTTCTATGGCTACACCTTC. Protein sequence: CASSFLGVDTSFYGYTF.

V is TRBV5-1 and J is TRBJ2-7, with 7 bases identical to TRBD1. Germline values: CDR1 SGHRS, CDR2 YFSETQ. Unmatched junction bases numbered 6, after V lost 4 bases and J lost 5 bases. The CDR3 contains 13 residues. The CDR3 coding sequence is TGCGCCAGCAGCCTGACAGGGCAGAACGAGCAGTACTTC. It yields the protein CASSLTGQNEQYF.

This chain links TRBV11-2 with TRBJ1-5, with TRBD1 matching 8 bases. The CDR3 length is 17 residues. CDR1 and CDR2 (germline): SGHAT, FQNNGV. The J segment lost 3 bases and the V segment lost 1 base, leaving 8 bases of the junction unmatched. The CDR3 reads CASSLVAGGGFNQPQHF. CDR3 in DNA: TGTGCCAGCAGCTTAGTGGCAGGGGGCGGCTTCAATCAGCCCCAGCATTTT.

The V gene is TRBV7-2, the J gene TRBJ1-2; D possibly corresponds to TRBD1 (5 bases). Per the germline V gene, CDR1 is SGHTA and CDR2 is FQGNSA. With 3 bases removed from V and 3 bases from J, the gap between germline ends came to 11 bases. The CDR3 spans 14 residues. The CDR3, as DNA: TGTGCCAGCAGCTTGCCGGGACCCTACTATGGCTACACCTTC. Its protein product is CASSLPGPYYGYTF.

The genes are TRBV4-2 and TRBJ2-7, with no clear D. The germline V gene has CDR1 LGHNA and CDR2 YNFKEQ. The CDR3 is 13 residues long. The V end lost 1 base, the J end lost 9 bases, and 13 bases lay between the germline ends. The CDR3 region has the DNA TGTGCCAGCAGCCAAGCGATCGTGTCAGTGCAGTACTTC. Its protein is CASSQAIVSVQYF.